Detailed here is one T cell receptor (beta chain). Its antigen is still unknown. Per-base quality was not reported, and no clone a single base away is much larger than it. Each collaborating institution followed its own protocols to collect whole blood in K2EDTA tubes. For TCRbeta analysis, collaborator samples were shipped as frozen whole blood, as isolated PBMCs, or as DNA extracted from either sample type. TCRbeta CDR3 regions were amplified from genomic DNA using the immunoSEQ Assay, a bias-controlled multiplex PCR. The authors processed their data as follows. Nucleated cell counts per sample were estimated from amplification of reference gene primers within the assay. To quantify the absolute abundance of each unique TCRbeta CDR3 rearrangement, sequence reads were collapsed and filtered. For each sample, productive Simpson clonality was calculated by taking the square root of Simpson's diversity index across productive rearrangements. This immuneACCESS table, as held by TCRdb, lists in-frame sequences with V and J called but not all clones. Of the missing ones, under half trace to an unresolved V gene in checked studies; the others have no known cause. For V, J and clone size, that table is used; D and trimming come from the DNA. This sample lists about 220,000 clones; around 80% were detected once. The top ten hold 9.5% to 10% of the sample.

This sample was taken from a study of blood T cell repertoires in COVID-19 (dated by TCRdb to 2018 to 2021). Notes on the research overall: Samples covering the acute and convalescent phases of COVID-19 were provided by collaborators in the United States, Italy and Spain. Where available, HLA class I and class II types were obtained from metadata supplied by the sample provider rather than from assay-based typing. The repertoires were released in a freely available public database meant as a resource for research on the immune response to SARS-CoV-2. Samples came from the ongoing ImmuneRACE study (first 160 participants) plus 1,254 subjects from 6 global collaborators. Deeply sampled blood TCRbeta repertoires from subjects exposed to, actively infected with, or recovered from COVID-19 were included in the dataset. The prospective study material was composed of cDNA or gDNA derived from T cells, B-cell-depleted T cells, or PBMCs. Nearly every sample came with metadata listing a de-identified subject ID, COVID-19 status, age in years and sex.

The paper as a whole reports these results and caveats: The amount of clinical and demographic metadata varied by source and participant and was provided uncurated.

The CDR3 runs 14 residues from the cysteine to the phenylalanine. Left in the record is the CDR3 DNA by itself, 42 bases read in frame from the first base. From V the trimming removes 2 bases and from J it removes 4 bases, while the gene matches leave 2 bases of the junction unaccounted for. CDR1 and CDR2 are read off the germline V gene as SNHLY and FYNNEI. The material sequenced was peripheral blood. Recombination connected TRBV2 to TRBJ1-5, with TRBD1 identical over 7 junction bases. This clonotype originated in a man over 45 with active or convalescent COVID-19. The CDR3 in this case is CASSERTGNQPQHF. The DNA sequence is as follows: TGTGCCAGCAGTGAACGGACAGGTAATCAGCCCCAGCATTTT.